Presented here are 25 T cell receptor beta chains from one specimen sequenced in a study of neurological immune-mediated disorders. TCRdb called the 5' RACE reads again in MiXCR, with one record for every CDR3 protein. The sample lists roughly 44,000 distinct CDR3 sequences; about 6.9% were seen once. Sequenced input: CD4+ T cells from blood. These TCRs come from a woman aged 40 to 50 in good health.

This clonotype has only a few counts. The rearrangement uses TRBV7-8 and TRBJ2-2; weak D call: TRBD1 (5 bases). Germline lookup yields CDR1 SGHVS and CDR2 FQNEAQ. The CDR3 is 15 amino acids. Trimming removed 3 bases at V and 10 bases at J, with 18 bases between. The CDR3 nucleotides read TGTGCCAGCAGCTTCGGGCAGGGTGGGATCATGGAGCTGTTTTTT. It encodes CASSFGQGGIMELFF.

Concerning this clonotype itself: A read error may account for a junction end that differs from germline. J is TRBJ1-2 and V is TRBV28; D is unresolved. Germline lookup yields CDR1 MDHEN and CDR2 SYDVKM. CDR3 length: 15 residues. This chain's CDR3 is CASSSSAIGIYGYAF. The CDR3 bases are TGTGCCAGCAGCTCCTCTGCAATCGGAATCTATGGCTACGCCTTC.

The rearrangement joins TRBV29-1 to TRBJ2-2; 10 bases are shared with TRBD1. CDR3 length equals 16 residues. Germline V gives CDR1 SQVTM, CDR2 ANQGSEA. Trimming at V came to 4 bases and at J to 1 base, leaving 6 bases not matched to a gene. The CDR3 bases are TGCAGCGTTGGACCCGGGACAGGGGTGAACACCGGGGAGCTGTTTTTT. This sequence encodes CSVGPGTGVNTGELFF.

This clonotype was counted many times. The V call is TRBV4-2, the J call TRBJ2-1; D gene uncertain. CDR3 length: 15 residues. V was cut by 2 bases and J by 2 bases, with 10 bases left in between. Germline V gene sequence: CDR1 LGHNA, CDR2 YNFKEQ. CDR3 nucleotides: TGTGCCAGCAGCCAAAGCACTCCTACCTACAATGAGCAGTTCTTC. This translates into CASSQSTPTYNEQFF.

This clonotype was detected only a few times. The chain links TRBV11-2 to TRBJ1-2; 8 nucleotides line up with TRBD1. The junction had 5 bases not matched to a gene; V was cut back by 5 bases and J by 3 bases. The CDR3 totals 14 residues. Germline V gene lookup returns CDR1 SGHAT and CDR2 FQNNGV. The DNA of the CDR3 is TGTGCCAGCAGCCCCCCAGGGGGCTACTATGGCTACACCTTC. Its translation is CASSPPGGYYGYTF. Combining the CDR3 with reference TRBV11-2 and TRBJ1-2 gives the whole variable domain EAGVAQSPRYKIIEKRQSVAFWCNPISGHATLYWYQQILGQGPKLLIQFQNNGVVDDSQLPKDRFSAERLKGVDSTLKIQPAKLEDSAVYLCASSPPGGYYGYTFGSGTRLTVV.

This clonotype was picked up many times. The V and J genes are TRBV2 and TRBJ2-7, with a tentative D call TRBD2 (6 bases). V lost 4 bases to trimming and J lost 0 bases, with 10 bases between them. The CDR3 is 14 residues long. CDR1 SNHLY and CDR2 FYNNEI come from the germline V gene. The CDR3 DNA is TGTGCCAGCAGTGGCCCGGGACTCTCCTACGAGCAGTACTTC. Protein sequence: CASSGPGLSYEQYF.

This clonotype showed up many times. The gene calls are TRBV5-1 and TRBJ2-2, with 8 positions matching TRBD1. In germline, CDR1 is SGHRS, CDR2 YFSETQ. The trim removed 0 bases at V and 8 bases at J, leaving 9 bases unmatched. This CDR3 spans 16 amino acids. CDR3 in DNA: TGCGCCAGCAGCTTGGTGGGGACAGGAGCCATGGGGGAGCTGTTTTTT. Encoded protein: CASSLVGTGAMGELFF.

This clonotype was recorded many times. V and J are TRBV6-5 and TRBJ2-3, with D unclear. The CDR3 sequence is 15 residues long. Germline-derived CDR1 and CDR2 are MNHEY and SVGAGI. The V end lost 0 bases, the J end lost 2 bases, and 9 bases lay between the germline ends. The CDR3 loop reads CASSYSTRNTDTQYF. The CDR3, as DNA: TGTGCCAGCAGTTACTCGACCCGGAACACAGATACGCAGTATTTT.

This clonotype was detected many times. This chain uses TRBV20-1 with TRBJ2-1; 9 bases line up with TRBD2. The germline gives CDR1 DFQATT, CDR2 SNEGSKA (reference sequence). J gave up 0 bases and V 3 bases, and 6 bases lay outside the gene matches. This CDR3 contains 16 residues. The CDR3 reads CSARDRLADSYNEQFF. CDR3 bases: TGCAGTGCTAGGGACCGACTAGCGGACTCCTACAATGAGCAGTTCTTC.

This clonotype was found many times. The chain joins TRBV5-6 to TRBJ1-5, with D unresolved. This CDR3 has 15 amino acids. CDR1 and CDR2 (germline): SGHDT, YYEEEE. V lost 4 bases to trimming and J lost 2 bases, with 13 bases between them. The CDR3 loop reads CASSPMGTGNQPQHF. In DNA, the CDR3 is TGTGCCAGCAGCCCCATGGGTACGGGCAATCAGCCCCAGCATTTT.

CDR3 region: CSVEVTTNTEAFF. The CDR3 bases are TGCAGCGTTGAAGTGACGACGAACACTGAAGCTTTCTTT. This chain links TRBV29-1 with TRBJ1-1; D unresolved. This CDR3 comprises 13 residues. Germline lookup yields CDR1 SQVTM and CDR2 ANQGSEA. V lost 1 base to trimming and J lost 1 base, with 7 bases between them.

This clonotype has ten or more counts. The chain has TRBV7-2 and TRBJ2-1; D gene unclear. Germline values: CDR1 SGHTA, CDR2 FQGNSA. Trimming shortened V by 5 bases and J by 15 bases, and 14 bases separated the two germline ends. CDR3 length equals 11 residues. The CDR3: CASSAGLKGFF. The CDR3 coding sequence is TGTGCCAGCAGCGCCGGGTTAAAGGGGTTCTTC.

This clonotype was found many times. The chain carries TRBV10-3 and TRBJ2-1; 9 bases match TRBD2. Germline CDR1 and CDR2: ENHRY and SYGVKD. The V and J ends lost 6 bases and 5 bases, in that order; junction bases with no gene match: 8. The CDR3 spans 15 residues. CDR3 coding DNA: TGTGCCATCAGGGCCTTAGCGGGAGCGAACAATGAGCAGTTCTTC. Translation gives CAIRALAGANNEQFF.

This clonotype was seen many times. J is TRBJ1-5 and V is TRBV28; a possible D gene is TRBD1 (5 bases). CDR3 length equals 14 residues. The germline CDR1 and CDR2 sequences are MDHEN and SYDVKM. Trimming cost V 3 bases and J 5 bases, with 11 bases left between them. CDR3 residues: CASSFTRVDQPQHF. The CDR3 nucleotides read TGTGCCAGCAGTTTCACCAGGGTTGATCAGCCCCAGCATTTT.

This clonotype was counted only a few times. The V and J genes are TRBV5-1 and TRBJ1-1; 9 bases line up with TRBD1. The CDR3 is 14 residues long. With V trimmed by 7 bases and J by 3 bases, 7 bases remained unmatched. The germline gives CDR1 SGHRS, CDR2 YFSETQ. This CDR3 is CASGLRTGDTEAFF. The CDR3 DNA reads as TGCGCCAGCGGCCTCCGGACAGGGGACACTGAAGCTTTCTTT.

This clonotype was seen repeatedly, ten times or more. The rearrangement uses TRBV7-2 and TRBJ2-1, with D possibly TRBD2 on 5 matching bases. This CDR3 region has 16 residues. Germline loops: CDR1 SGHTA, CDR2 FQGNSA. V shed 5 bases and J shed 0 bases, with 14 bases lying between them. CDR3 amino acids: CASSPLAASSYNEQFF. The DNA for the CDR3 is TGTGCCAGCAGCCCCCTAGCCGCGAGCTCCTACAATGAGCAGTTCTTC.

This clonotype was detected ten times or more. This chain uses TRBV3-1 with TRBJ2-1; D is unclear. This CDR3 is 11 amino acids long. V was cut by 3 bases and J by 7 bases, with 4 bases left in between. Germline CDR1 LGHDT, CDR2 YNNKEL (reference sequence). The CDR3 region is CASSHVNEQFF. As DNA, the CDR3 is TGTGCCAGCAGCCATGTTAATGAGCAGTTCTTC.

Ten or more counts support this clonotype. The rearrangement links TRBV15 to TRBJ2-2; 11 bases map to TRBD2. With 1 base clipped from V and 6 bases from J, the junction kept 1 base outside the gene matches. Germline lookup yields CDR1 LNHNV and CDR2 YYDKDF (reference sequence). The CDR3 consists of 15 residues. The CDR3 sequence is CATSRGGLAAGELFF. The CDR3 DNA reads as TGTGCCACCAGCAGAGGGGGACTAGCGGCCGGGGAGCTGTTTTTT.

This clonotype has a count of ten or more. Here the CDR3 DNA reads TGCGCCAGCAGCTTGGGAGGTTTGGGTTCTGGCTACACCTTC. Translated, it gives CASSLGGLGSGYTF. The chain joins TRBV5-1 to TRBJ1-2; D unclear. Germline V lookup: CDR1 SGHRS, CDR2 YFSETQ. The CDR3 is made up of 14 amino acids. Trimming cost V 0 bases and J 7 bases, with 13 bases left between them.

This clonotype was detected ten times or more. The rearrangement joins TRBV20-1 to TRBJ2-7; 9 bases match TRBD2. CDR1 and CDR2 (germline): DFQATT, SNEGSKA (reference sequence). The V and J ends lost 0 bases and 3 bases, in that order; junction bases with no gene match: 15. This CDR3 has 18 amino acids. CDR3 DNA: TGCAGTGCTAGAGATAACCTAGCGGGACCCCCCGCCTTCTACGAGCAGTACTTC. Amino acid sequence: CSARDNLAGPPAFYEQYF.

This clonotype is judged medium-sized. The V gene is TRBV5-5, the J gene TRBJ1-1; 9 bases map to TRBD1. The trim removed 4 bases at V and 8 bases at J, leaving 6 bases unmatched. The CDR3 has 13 amino acids. Germline V gives CDR1 SGHKS, CDR2 YYEKEE (reference sequence). Written as DNA, the CDR3 is TGTGCCAGCAGCGGATCGACAGGGGGGGAAGCTTTCTTT. Its protein is CASSGSTGGEAFF.

In its sample, this clonotype was seen many times. The chain recombines TRBV5-1 with TRBJ2-3; 7 bases map to TRBD1. V shed 5 bases and J 3 bases; nucleotides not matched to a gene: 9. CDR1 SGHRS and CDR2 YFSETQ come from the germline V gene. This CDR3 comprises 15 residues. The CDR3 region has the DNA TGCGCCAGCAGTTACGGACAGGTGGGGACAGATACGCAGTATTTT. Protein product: CASSYGQVGTDTQYF.

This clonotype was seen repeatedly, ten times or more. This chain joins TRBV9 and TRBJ2-3; no reliable D call. Trimming removed 4 bases from V and 0 bases from J, with 6 bases in between. There are 13 residues in the CDR3. Germline lookup yields CDR1 SGDLS and CDR2 YYNGEE. The chain's CDR3 is CASSPHSTDTQYF. The CDR3 nucleotides read TGTGCCAGCAGCCCCCACAGCACAGATACGCAGTATTTT.

This clonotype was seen ten or more times. The genes are TRBV6-5 and TRBJ2-5; no definite D call. CDR3 length: 10 residues. Trimming removed 8 bases at V and 5 bases at J, with 6 bases between. The germline V gene has CDR1 MNHEY and CDR2 SVGAGI. In DNA, the CDR3 is TGTGCCAGCCTTGGGGAGACCCAGTACTTC. Protein product: CASLGETQYF.

Ten or more counts support this clonotype. J is TRBJ2-3 and V is TRBV5-1; D is perhaps TRBD1 (7 bases). Germline V gene sequence: CDR1 SGHRS, CDR2 YFSETQ. Trimming shortened V by 2 bases and J by 2 bases, and 12 bases separated the two germline ends. The CDR3 is 15 residues long. CDR3 sequence (DNA): TGCGCCAGCAGCTTCGCGGGACAGTACACAGATACGCAGTATTTT. It encodes CASSFAGQYTDTQYF.